This T cell receptor (beta chain) came from a study of cytomegalovirus exposure and HLA in healthy donors (dated by TCRdb to 2017 to 2019). Study-level background: In an earlier analysis of fewer than 750 of the donors, 250 to 350 Gb of sequence data and 95 million to 130 million unique TCR beta sequences from 180 million or so T cells were reported. To predict cytomegalovirus infection status, the study combined high-throughput TCR immunosequencing, statistical association of individual TCRs with disease status, and machine learning. Along with the approximately 600-subject first cohort, a separate validation cohort of over a hundred different subjects was used. A later analysis re-examined previously published TCR beta repertoires from about 700 donors and added high-resolution HLA genotyping to investigate patterns of TCR occurrence. Because of strong linkage in the cohort, roughly 5 DR-DQ haplotypes were treated as single units for association and clustering. The later analysis used no new phenotypic data to find candidate immune exposures, relying instead on TCR beta sequences and their occurrence across donors. The aim of the study was to test whether cataloging public T cell receptors could identify signatures of past pathogen exposure. Using immunosequencing, the study profiled T cell repertoires from 666 subjects and related those repertoires to cytomegalovirus serostatus. The genetic ancestry cluster associated with self-reported Caucasian donors included about 81% of the roughly 400 genotyped donors. HLA typing covered class I and class II loci at four-digit resolution. Alongside the repertoire data, information on donor age, sex, ethnicity and CMV serostatus was compiled. Across about 370 genotyped donors of the cohort, an average of about 200,000 unique TCR beta nucleotide sequences per donor were sequenced, and 15% to 20% of those sequences were non-productive. In a later genetic analysis, genome-wide SNP genotypes for about 65% of the roughly 670 donors were used, and that subset was treated as a discovery cohort. Typing coverage varied by locus: about 629-640 donors for A, B, C, DRB1 and DQB1; roughly 500 for DQA1; 600 to 610 for DPA1; some 470 for DPB1. An earlier analysis of 587 of the donors used high-throughput TCR beta sequencing to judge whether each TCR beta V gene segment behaved as functional or pseudogenic. Every repertoire in the discovery cohort had been generated on one and the same sequencing platform. Approximately 330 gigabases of sequencing data and approximately 92 million unique TCR sequences made up an early release that covered 500 to 700 HLA-typed donors.

The CDR3 spans 14 residues, from the cysteine through the phenylalanine. Just the 42-base CDR3 DNA is kept, in frame starting at base 1. For CDR1 and CDR2, the germline V gene lists SGHVS and FQNEAQ. V trim: 2 bases; J trim: 4 bases; unmatched bases: 4. A word on this clone: There is no known antigen for this receptor. One base away there is no much larger clone; base qualities are not given.

Overall results and qualifications from the work: The authors suggested that the approach could potentially be generalized to other disease states and immunological phenotypes. Broadly in line with IMGT annotations, most TCR beta V segments showed up in productive rearrangements about 87% or about 30% of the time in an earlier analysis of roughly 590 of the donors. In vitro tests confirmed that three of the cytomegalovirus-associated TCR beta chains recognize cytomegalovirus antigens. In the study, roughly 160 TCR beta chains were listed as associated with cytomegalovirus. When HLA alleles, especially DR and DQ, strongly co-occurred, attributing TCR associations to individual alleles was difficult. In a later analysis, TCR association rates were found to vary across HLA loci, with the most associated TCRs seen for DRB1 alleles and the fewest for HLA-C alleles. In a later analysis, HLA-associated TCR beta chains showed more clonal expansion and lower generation probabilities than non-associated chains that were equally common. According to a later analysis, parvovirus B19, influenza, CMV and Epstein-Barr virus appeared linked to several top co-occurrence clusters. A cluster of highly shared sequence variants was judged likely to be a technical artifact of the sequencing pipeline. V-gene and J-gene trimming of TCR beta chains was associated with a missense DCLRE1C variant in a later genetic analysis, and the association was replicated in an independent cohort. Only TCR beta chains were sequenced in this cohort, and the absence of alpha or paired-chain data limited detectable features. Most CMV-associated TCR beta chains appeared to be HLA-restricted in a later analysis, and the HLA associations seemed to be driven largely by CMV exposure. Because HLA typing was unavailable for some donors at each locus, only the typed subset was used in association tests. The earlier analysis of almost 600 of the donors excluded roughly 16 rarely observed V segments, including chromosome 9 orphons, because counts were too low. A further reported finding was that TCR beta sequences accurately predicted the HLA-A and HLA-B alleles for most subjects in the first cohort. At a false discovery rate of 0.05, a later analysis linked roughly 17,000 TCR beta sequences to specific HLA alleles. Some IMGT-functional V segments, including TRBV6-2 and TRBV6-3, could not be told apart with the 87-base-pair reads, so those segments were excluded. Presence/absence analyses assumed roughly uniform sequencing depth across donors, an assumption that may not hold. Most TCR sequences were seen in very few donors, while some public TCRs were found in many individuals. For the cohort, immune exposure information was limited to CMV serostatus. According to a later genetic analysis, donors in an Asian-associated ancestry cluster had fewer N-insertions in productive TCRs than the approximately 690-donor mean. Linkage disequilibrium might explain the correlated functional status among segregating V segments, but an unknown experimental factor could not be excluded. The classifier was reported to diagnose cytomegalovirus status with high specificity and sensitivity in both the original and validation cohorts.

The method was the immunoSEQ multiplex PCR assay. For the multiplex PCR, a mixture combining 60 forward primers for TCR Vbeta segments and 13 reverse primers for TCR Jbeta segments was used. Amplification of the CDR3 region of rearranged TCR beta genes was performed with a multiplex PCR assay on genomic DNA. On the Illumina HiSeq System, the amplified TCR beta libraries were sequenced as 87-base-pair reads. The paper's processing steps were these. A later analysis counted 65 million to 90 million unique TCR beta chains across the 670 or so repertoires, and about 10 million of these chains were shared by at least two donors. Raw reads were error-corrected and collapsed into unique sequences by a nearest-neighbor algorithm in which closely related sequences were merged to remove PCR and sequencing errors. V, D and J gene segments were assigned by aligning CDR3 sequences to IMGT reference sequences. For a sequence to be retained, a match of at least six nucleotides was required to both a V gene segment and a J gene segment. A rearrangement counted as productive if the CDR3 had no stop codons and remained in frame with V and J, and every other rearrangement counted as non-productive. CDR3 was defined according to IMGT convention as the region running from the second conserved V-encoded cysteine to the conserved J-encoded phenylalanine. In an earlier analysis of 550 to 650 of the donors, sequences lacking an unambiguous match to a single V gene segment were excluded. In an earlier analysis of almost 600 of the donors, a V segment was called functional when productive rearrangements were above 56.7%, and segregating when the standard deviation between donors exceeded 5%. A statistical classification framework was developed to diagnose cytomegalovirus status using the catalog of TCR beta chain sequences. In a later analysis, V and J genes were assigned by comparing TCR nucleotide sequences against IMGT/GENE-DB human TR gene sequences. A later analysis assigned CDR3 sequences and most-parsimonious VDJ recombination scenarios with the TCRdist pipeline. In a later analysis, every TCR beta chain was defined by the combination of its CDR3 amino acid sequence and its V-gene family, and reads without a unique V-gene family were dropped. In a later analysis, several hundred highly shared, low-generation-probability nucleotide sequences were removed to address suspected cross-contamination and a sequencing artifact. A later analysis calculated a clonal expansion index for each public chain from normalized within-repertoire ranks of inferred template counts. In a later analysis, generation probabilities were computed with a VDJ recombination model fitted to out-of-frame rearrangements, and the resulting probabilities were checked against IGoR. Hypergeometric tests were used in a later analysis to score TCR-TCR, TCR-HLA and TCR-CMV co-occurrence, with a repertoire-size bias correction applied to the TCR pairs. False discovery rates were estimated in a later analysis by permuting HLA or CMV assignments 20 times. In a later analysis, co-occurring TCRs were grouped using DBSCAN, and TCRdist sequence similarity was added for clustering within HLA-allele-positive subsets. Repertoires with fewer than 30,000 or more than 120,000 public chains, plus five repertoires with anomalous nucleotide sharing, were excluded from co-occurrence clustering. TCRdb took over this immuneACCESS table, retaining in-frame rearrangements with V and J assigned. Such tables are incomplete; in checked studies, under half of the missing clones stem from an unresolved V gene, and the remainder is unexplained. V and J calls and clone size are as listed in that table; D and trimming were resolved from the DNA. This sample holds over 85,000 clones; approximately 84% were observed only once. The ten largest clones take up 1.5% to 2% of the sample.

In total, more than 500 healthy bone marrow donors made up the cohort. At the time of sampling, every cohort member was nominally healthy, though immune exposures that went unrecorded were likely present. The donor tested CMV seronegative, placing the donor among the approximately 400 seronegative members of the cohort. Every donor gave a peripheral blood sample, and the peripheral blood mononuclear cells from that sample were used for TCR beta sequencing. The Qiagen DNeasy Blood Extraction Kit was used to extract genomic DNA from the blood cell samples. The rearranged chain carries TRBV7-8 and TRBJ1-1; 7 middle bases align to TRBD1. The sequence came from a man aged 35-49 years in good health and CMV-seronegative. The sequenced sample was PBMCs. The DNA sequence is as follows: TGTGCCAGCAGCTTACAGGGGGAGGTCACTGAAGCTTTCTTT. Its translation reads: CASSLQGEVTEAFF. Where the CDR3 stops, the reference TRBV7-8 and TRBJ1-1 genes take over; the full variable domain is GAGVSQSPRYKVAKRGQDVALRCDPISGHVSLFWYQQALGQGPEFLTYFQNEAQLDKSGLPSDRFFAERPEGSVSTLKIQRTQQEDSAVYLCASSLQGEVTEAFFGQGTRLTVV.